The 22 T cell receptor beta chains presented below share a single source sample, sequenced in a study of T cells after yellow fever vaccination. One entry per CDR3 protein, called by TCRdb with MiXCR from the 5' RACE reads. The sample gives roughly 160,000 distinct CDR3 sequences, roughly 8.8% of which show up once; roughly 33% is in the top ten. Source: CD8+ T cells sorted from PBMCs, taken 45 days after the yellow fever booster vaccination. The receptors stem from a man younger than 35 who received the YFV17D yellow fever vaccine.

This clonotype was observed at least ten times. The chain carries TRBV28 and TRBJ2-2; D might be TRBD2 (5 bases). Germline V gene sequence: CDR1 MDHEN, CDR2 SYDVKM. The CDR3 has 15 amino acids. The V gene lost 6 bases and the J gene lost 4 bases, with 15 bases spanning the gap. The CDR3 nucleotides are TGTGCCAGCAGCCAAATGGCGGGTTTCACCGGGGAGCTGTTTTTT. This codes for CASSQMAGFTGELFF.

This chain links TRBV20-1 with TRBJ1-4; 7 positions agree with TRBD1. The V and J ends lost 3 bases and 0 bases, in that order; junction bases with no gene match: 1. The CDR3 covers 14 residues. CDR1 and CDR2 from the germline V gene are DFQATT and SNEGSKA (reference sequence). DNA of the CDR3: TGCAGTGCTAGGGGGACAGCAACTAATGAAAAACTGTTTTTT. Translation gives CSARGTATNEKLFF.

V gene TRBV7-2 combines with J gene TRBJ2-5; tentatively, D is TRBD2 (5 bases). The V gene lost 5 bases and the J gene lost 5 bases, with 9 bases spanning the gap. Germline V CDR1 and CDR2: SGHTA, FQGNSA. The length of the CDR3 is 12 residues. CDR3 loop: CASSHRRETQYF. The CDR3 coding sequence is TGTGCCAGCAGCCACCGGAGGGAGACCCAGTACTTC.

This clonotype occurred many times. The V and J genes are TRBV7-9 and TRBJ1-2; D is uncertain. Per the germline V gene, CDR1 is SEHNR and CDR2 is FQNEAQ (reference sequence). The V end lost 5 bases, the J end lost 4 bases, and 11 bases lay between the germline ends. The CDR3 consists of 13 residues. CDR3 bases: TGTGCCAGCAGCCCGGGAGCCTCCTATGGCTACACCTTC. As protein: CASSPGASYGYTF.

This clonotype was detected a few times. The chain combines TRBV7-9 with TRBJ1-5; the D gene is possibly TRBD1 (5 bases). CDR1 and CDR2 (germline): SEHNR, FQNEAQ (reference sequence). V gave up 1 base and J gave up 1 base, with 8 bases separating them. This CDR3 is built from 15 residues. The CDR3 DNA sequence: TGTGCCAGCAGCTTAGGCAGGGCGAGCAATCAGCCCCAGCATTTT. The encoded protein is CASSLGRASNQPQHF.

This clonotype was observed many times. V and J are TRBV12-3 or TRBV12-4 and TRBJ2-1; a possible D gene is TRBD1 (6 bases). The CDR3 extends over 14 amino acids. V gave up 6 bases and J gave up 12 bases, with 21 bases separating them. The CDR3 DNA reads as TGTGCCAGCAGGGGAGAGAGTCAGGGGCCAAGGCAGTTCTTC. Translating it yields CASRGESQGPRQFF.

Only a few counts were recorded for this clonotype. V and J are TRBV7-8 and TRBJ2-5; TRBD1 or TRBD2 may be the D gene (5 bases each). Germline CDR1 and CDR2: SGHVS and FQNEAQ. V was clipped by 10 bases and J by 4 bases, with 16 bases between them. CDR3 size: 13 residues. CDR3 sequence reads: CATTLGDPETQYF. In DNA, the CDR3 is TGTGCCACCACCTTGGGGGACCCAGAGACCCAGTACTTC.

This clonotype appeared many times. The chain combines TRBV11-2 with TRBJ2-1; tentatively, D is TRBD1 or TRBD2 (6 bases each). CDR1 and CDR2 from the germline V gene are SGHAT and FQNNGV. Deletions cut 3 bases from V and 7 bases from J, with 19 bases between. CDR3 size: 16 residues. CDR3 residues: CASSFWQRGGWNEQFF. The CDR3 DNA is TGTGCCAGCAGCTTTTGGCAACGAGGGGGGTGGAATGAGCAGTTCTTC.

This chain uses TRBV12-3 or TRBV12-4 with TRBJ1-5; no reliable D call. The V end lost 11 bases, the J end lost 0 bases, and 14 bases lay between the germline ends. This CDR3 is built from 14 residues. CDR3 region: CASRPRHSNQPQHF. For the CDR3, the DNA is TGTGCCTCTCGACCCCGGCATAGCAATCAGCCCCAGCATTTT.

This clonotype was observed a few times. The chain links TRBV7-2 to TRBJ1-1; D perhaps matches TRBD1 (6 bases). Germline V gene data show CDR1 as SGHTA and CDR2 as FQGNSA. The CDR3 is made up of 13 amino acids. V lost 5 bases, J lost 4 bases, and 11 bases lay in between. CDR3 amino acids: CASSLGARTEAFF. CDR3 DNA: TGTGCCAGCAGCCTGGGGGCGCGCACTGAAGCTTTCTTT.

The chain has TRBV12-3 or TRBV12-4 and TRBJ2-7; D is possibly TRBD2 (5 bases). The CDR3 extends over 14 amino acids. V was trimmed by 7 bases and J by 6 bases, leaving 19 bases between them. The CDR3 loop is CASIVQGWAGEQYF. Written as DNA, the CDR3 is TGTGCCAGCATCGTACAAGGGTGGGCGGGCGAGCAGTACTTC.

This clonotype was detected many times. The rearrangement links TRBV6-2 or TRBV6-3 to TRBJ2-3, with TRBD2 identical over 8 bases. J was trimmed by 6 bases and V by 5 bases; bases with no gene match: 7. The germline gives CDR1 MNHEY, CDR2 SVGEGT. The CDR3 spans 14 residues. The chain's CDR3 is CASSPGLATDTQYF. The DNA for the CDR3 is TGTGCCAGCAGTCCCGGACTAGCAACCGATACGCAGTATTTT.

The J gene is TRBJ1-4, the V gene TRBV4-1; 8 bases match TRBD1. The trim removed 4 bases at V and 8 bases at J, leaving 6 bases unmatched. The CDR3 is 14 amino acids. Germline V gene sequence: CDR1 MGHRA, CDR2 YSYEKL. The CDR3 nucleotides read TGCGCCAGCAGCCCCAGACAGGGGAGGGAAAAACTGTTTTTT. Its translation is CASSPRQGREKLFF.

This chain uses TRBV7-9 with TRBJ2-7; 9 bases map to TRBD1. V was clipped by 5 bases and J by 9 bases; unmatched bases: 5. This CDR3 is built from 12 residues. CDR1 and CDR2 from the germline V gene are SEHNR and FQNEAQ (reference sequence). Here the CDR3 reads CASSPRGQGQYF. In DNA form, the CDR3 reads TGTGCCAGCAGCCCACGGGGACAGGGGCAGTACTTC.

The V call is TRBV3-1, the J call TRBJ2-5; TRBD2 matches at 12 bases. The CDR3 covers 13 residues. Looked up from germline, CDR1 is LGHDT and CDR2 is YNNKEL (reference sequence). Germline trimming cut 3 bases from V and 13 bases from J; bases unmatched to any gene: 6. CDR3 DNA: TGTGCCAGCAGCCAGACTAGCGGGGGCCCTCCGTACTTC. The encoded protein is CASSQTSGGPPYF.

This clonotype showed up just a few times. Lacking the conserved final phenylalanine or tryptophan, this CDR3 likely reflects a read error. This chain joins TRBV7-8 and TRBJ2-3; D gene ambiguous. The germline V gene encodes CDR1 SGHVS and CDR2 FQNEAQ. Trimming took off 1 base at V and 0 bases at J, with 11 bases between the two ends. The CDR3 length is 16 residues. CDR3 DNA sequence: TGTGCCAGCAGCTTAGTCGCGCGGTCTAGCACAGATACGCAGTATTCT. It specifies CASSLVARSSTDTQYS.

Only a few counts were recorded for this clonotype. The rearrangement links TRBV6-2 or TRBV6-3 to TRBJ2-7, with D perhaps TRBD1 (6 bases). Germline V lookup: CDR1 MNHEY, CDR2 SVGEGT. This CDR3 spans 14 amino acids. Deletions cut 4 bases from V and 0 bases from J, with 10 bases between. The CDR3 here is CASSFDRSSYEQYV. The CDR3 DNA is TGTGCCAGCAGTTTCGACAGGAGCTCCTACGAGCAGTACGTC.

V usage is TRBV13 and J usage is TRBJ2-5, with 8 positions matching TRBD1. V was clipped by 1 base and J by 5 bases; unmatched bases: 9. CDR1 is PRHDT, CDR2 FYEKMQ, per germline (reference sequence). CDR3 length equals 16 residues. The CDR3 is CASSLVAGGVLETQYF. CDR3 nucleotides: TGTGCCAGCAGCTTAGTGGCAGGGGGCGTATTGGAGACCCAGTACTTC.

The chain is built from TRBV20-1 and TRBJ2-3, with D perhaps TRBD2 (6 bases). V was clipped by 3 bases and J by 2 bases, with 15 bases between them. CDR1 and CDR2 (germline): DFQATT, SNEGSKA (reference sequence). There are 15 residues in the CDR3. The DNA of the CDR3 is TGCAGTGCTAGGGACTATAGCTCTATCACAGATACGCAGTATTTT. Translated, it gives CSARDYSSITDTQYF.

The chain employs TRBV5-6 and TRBJ2-7; the D call may be TRBD1 or TRBD2 (6 bases each). The CDR3 runs to 15 residues. Trimming removed 0 bases at V and 4 bases at J, with 14 bases between. The germline gives CDR1 SGHDT, CDR2 YYEEEE. This CDR3 is CASSLEAGTPYEQYV. In nucleotides, the CDR3 is TGTGCCAGCAGCTTGGAGGCGGGGACACCGTACGAGCAGTACGTC.

This clonotype has more than one count but fewer than ten. The chain joins TRBV29-1 to TRBJ1-1, with 8 bases lining up with TRBD1. The junction had 10 bases not matched to a gene; V was cut back by 6 bases and J by 4 bases. CDR1 and CDR2 from the germline V gene are SQVTM and ANQGSEA. The CDR3 extends over 14 amino acids. The CDR3 loop is CSVSRQGWSTEAFF. CDR3 coding DNA: TGCAGCGTAAGCAGACAGGGGTGGAGCACTGAAGCTTTCTTT.

This clonotype was seen more than once but under ten times. V gene TRBV7-2 combines with J gene TRBJ1-5; 7 positions agree with TRBD1. The V segment lost 4 bases and the J segment 4 bases; nucleotides outside the gene matches: 7. CDR1 is SGHTA and CDR2 is FQGNSA in the germline V gene. CDR3 length equals 15 residues. The CDR3 here is CASSYLTGWNQPQHF. The DNA of the CDR3 is TGTGCCAGCAGCTACCTGACAGGGTGGAATCAGCCCCAGCATTTT.